This TCR beta chain emerged from a study of T cell responses to AZD1222 COVID-19 vaccine (dated by TCRdb to the early 2020s). About the full investigation: AZD1222 recipients with second doses at about 4 weeks or about 12 weeks were pooled, because spike-specific TCR depth and breadth did not differ between schedules. TCR sequencing covered about 230 trial participants: 200 to 220 given two doses of AZD1222 and some 25 given two doses of MenACWY control vaccine. Trial participants were enrolled by age into 18-55, 56-69 and 70-plus year subgroups, with approximately 150, 28 and 58 TCR-sequenced participants respectively.

What the study reported, not specific to this receptor: Because no samples from the day 14 peak response were available, repertoires could be characterized only after the peak T cell response. Only five or six AZD1222 recipients were SARS-CoV-2 seropositive at baseline, limiting conclusions about previously exposed vaccinees. After two AZD1222 doses, spike-specific TCR breadth and depth were significantly higher than at day 0 and than in MenACWY recipients. Vaccine-associated CD4 TCRs spanned the whole spike protein, with dominant responses in regions 160-218 and 743-854. Reportedly, close to half of the unique spike-specific TCRs recognized epitopes lying outside the regions that are mutated in the B.1.351 and B.1.1.7 variants. Most participants were white British and females outnumbered males, and the authors suggested that clonal diversity may have been underestimated. In the small 56-69-year group, the increase in depth fell short of significance, most likely because of low power.

Note on this clone: This receptor's antigen is unknown. Base-call qualities are not available, and no considerably larger clone is one nucleotide away.

What the time point label conveys for this sample: baseline before first vaccination. Vaccinee samples came from UK trials COV001 and COV002, including a single-blind randomized controlled phase 2/3 trial of AZD1222 (ChAdOx1 nCoV-19) in healthy adults. For TCRbeta chain sequencing, PBMC samples from trial participants were taken at day 0 and at day 28 after the second dose. The CDR3 regions of human TCRbeta chains were analyzed by immunosequencing. In the authors' own workflow: TCRs in the repertoires were compared against a reference library of SARS-CoV-2-specific TCRs that had been generated with the MIRA antigen-specificity platform. Breadth was defined as the fraction of unique TCRs that were SARS-CoV-2-associated, and depth was defined as the fraction of total T cells that were SARS-CoV-2-associated. Using the MIRA data, every spike-specific TCR was mapped to the spike region that the TCR reacted to and assigned to either a CD4 or a CD8 class. Log10-transformed breadth and depth values were compared by one-way ANOVA with Sidak's multiple comparisons tests. This is the immuneACCESS table as TCRdb keeps it, with only in-frame sequences that have V and J called. A part of the clones is gone; compared with another copy, unresolved V genes explain less than half, and the rest is unexplained. V and J calls and clone size follow that table, whereas D and trimming were derived from the DNA. The sample has 100,000 to 120,000 clones on record, 85% to 90% of them singletons. The biggest ten clones account for under 4% of the sample.

From cysteine to phenylalanine, the CDR3 is 13 amino acids long. Just the 39-base CDR3 DNA is kept, in frame starting at base 1. For CDR1 and CDR2, the germline V gene (reference sequence) lists LNHDA and SQIVND. At the junction V is shortened by 6 bases and J by 5 bases, with 11 bases in between. Sequences were derived from peripheral blood, sampled on day 0 of AZD1222 vaccination. The rearranged segments are TRBV19 and TRBJ1-5, with an unclear D gene assignment. This TCR came from an adult in good health. The bases read TGTGCCAGTAGCCCCGGAGTGGATCAGCCCCAGCATTTT. The translation is CASSPGVDQPQHF.